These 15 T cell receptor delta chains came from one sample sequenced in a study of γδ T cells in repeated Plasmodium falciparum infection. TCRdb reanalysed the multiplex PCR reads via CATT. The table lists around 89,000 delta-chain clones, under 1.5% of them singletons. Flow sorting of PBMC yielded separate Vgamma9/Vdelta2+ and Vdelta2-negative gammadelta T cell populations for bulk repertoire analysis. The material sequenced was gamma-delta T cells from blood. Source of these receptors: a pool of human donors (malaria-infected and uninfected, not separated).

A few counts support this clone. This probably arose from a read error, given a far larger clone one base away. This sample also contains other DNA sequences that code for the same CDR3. In nucleotides, the CDR3 is TGTGCCTGTGAACGGCTCGGGATGAACACCGATAAACTCATCTTT. Its translation is CACERLGMNTDKLIF. The V call is TRDV2, the J call TRDJ1; a possible D gene is TRDD3 (5 bases). Matching the DNA to germline supplied the J gene, which TCRdb does not give. The CDR3 contains 15 residues. Trimming took off 4 bases at V and 0 bases at J, with 14 bases between the two ends. CDR1 GEAIGNYY and CDR2 EKD come from the germline V gene.

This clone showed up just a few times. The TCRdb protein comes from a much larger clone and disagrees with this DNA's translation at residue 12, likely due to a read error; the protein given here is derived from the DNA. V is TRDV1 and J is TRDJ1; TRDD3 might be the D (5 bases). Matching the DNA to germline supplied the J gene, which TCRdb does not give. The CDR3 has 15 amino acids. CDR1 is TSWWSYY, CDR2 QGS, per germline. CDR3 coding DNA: TGTGCTCTTGGGGAACTAAAAGGGGACACCGATGAACTCATCTTT. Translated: CALGELKGDTDELIF.

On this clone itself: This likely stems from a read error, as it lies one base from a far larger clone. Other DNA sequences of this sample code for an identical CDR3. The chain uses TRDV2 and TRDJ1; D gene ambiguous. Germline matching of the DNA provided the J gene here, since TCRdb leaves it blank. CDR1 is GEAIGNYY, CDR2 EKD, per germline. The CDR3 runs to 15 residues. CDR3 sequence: CACDAVGSDTDKLIF. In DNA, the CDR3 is TGTGCCTGTGACGCGGTTGGATCCGACACTGATAAACTCATCTTT.

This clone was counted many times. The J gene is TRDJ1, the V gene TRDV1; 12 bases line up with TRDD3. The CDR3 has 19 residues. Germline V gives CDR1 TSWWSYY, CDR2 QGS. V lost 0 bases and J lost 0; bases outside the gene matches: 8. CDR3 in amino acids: CALGELWGIRHRHTDKLIF. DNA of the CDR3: TGTGCTCTTGGGGAACTCTGGGGGATACGCCATCGACACACCGATAAACTCATCTTT.

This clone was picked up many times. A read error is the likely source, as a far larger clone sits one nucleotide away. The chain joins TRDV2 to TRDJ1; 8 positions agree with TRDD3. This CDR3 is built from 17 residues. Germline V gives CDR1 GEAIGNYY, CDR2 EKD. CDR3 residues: CACGTVGGSGVTDKLIF. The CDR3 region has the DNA TGTGCCTGTGGCACCGTTGGGGGATCCGGGGTCACCGATAAACTCATCTTT.

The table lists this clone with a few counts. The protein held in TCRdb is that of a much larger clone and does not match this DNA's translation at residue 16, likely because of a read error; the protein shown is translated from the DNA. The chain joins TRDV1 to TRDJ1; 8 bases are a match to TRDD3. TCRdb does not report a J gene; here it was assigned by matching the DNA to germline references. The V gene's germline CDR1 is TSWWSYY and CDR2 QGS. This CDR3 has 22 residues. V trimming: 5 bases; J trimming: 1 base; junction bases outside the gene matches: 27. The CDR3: CALGLLRPFRGGFLLCTDKLIF. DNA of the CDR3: TGTGCTCTTGGGTTACTTAGGCCTTTTCGTGGGGGATTCCTCTTGTGCACCGATAAACTCATCTTT.

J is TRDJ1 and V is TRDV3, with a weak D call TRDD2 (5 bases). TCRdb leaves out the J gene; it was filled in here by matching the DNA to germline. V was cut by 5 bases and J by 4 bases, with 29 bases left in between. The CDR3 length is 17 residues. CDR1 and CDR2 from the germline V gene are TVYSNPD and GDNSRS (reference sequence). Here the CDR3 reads CALAPHLLISSFDKLIF. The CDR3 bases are TGTGCCCTTGCACCCCACCTCCTAATCTCGTCATTCGATAAACTCATCTTT.

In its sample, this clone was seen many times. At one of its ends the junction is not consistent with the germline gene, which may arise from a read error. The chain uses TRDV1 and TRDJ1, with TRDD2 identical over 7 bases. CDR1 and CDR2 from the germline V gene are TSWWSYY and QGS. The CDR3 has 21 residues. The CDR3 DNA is TGTGCTCTTGGGGACCTTACCTTCCTCCCAATACGTATCCACCGCTACGATAAATTCATCTTT. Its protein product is CALGDLTFLPIRIHRYDKFIF.

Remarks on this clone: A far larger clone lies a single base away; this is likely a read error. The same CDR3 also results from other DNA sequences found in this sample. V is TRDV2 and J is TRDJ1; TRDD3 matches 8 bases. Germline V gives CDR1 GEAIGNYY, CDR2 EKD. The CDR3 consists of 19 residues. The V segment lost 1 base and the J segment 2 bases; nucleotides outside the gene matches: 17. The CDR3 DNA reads TGTGCCTGTGACACGGATAGGATACTGGGGGGGTGGAGTACCGATAAACTCATCTTT. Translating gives CACDTDRILGGWSTDKLIF.

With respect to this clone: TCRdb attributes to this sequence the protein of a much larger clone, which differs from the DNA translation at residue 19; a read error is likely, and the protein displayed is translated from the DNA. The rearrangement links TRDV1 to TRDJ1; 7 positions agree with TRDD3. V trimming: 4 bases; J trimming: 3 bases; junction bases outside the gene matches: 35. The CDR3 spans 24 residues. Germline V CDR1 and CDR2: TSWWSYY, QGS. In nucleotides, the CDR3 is TGTGCTCTTGGGGTCGTACGCTCTTGGCTCCGGGTGGGGATAAGATTCTGGTACGCCGATAAACTCATCTTT. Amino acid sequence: CALGVVRSWLRVGIRFWYADKLIF.

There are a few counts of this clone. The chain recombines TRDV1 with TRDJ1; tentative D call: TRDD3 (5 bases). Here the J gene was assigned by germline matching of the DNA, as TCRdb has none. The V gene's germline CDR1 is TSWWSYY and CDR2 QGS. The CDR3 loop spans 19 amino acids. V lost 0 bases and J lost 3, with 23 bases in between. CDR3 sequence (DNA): TGTGCTCTTGGGGAACTCCTGGTCTGGGTCCATAGGGAGTCCGATAAACTCATCTTT. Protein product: CALGELLVWVHRESDKLIF.

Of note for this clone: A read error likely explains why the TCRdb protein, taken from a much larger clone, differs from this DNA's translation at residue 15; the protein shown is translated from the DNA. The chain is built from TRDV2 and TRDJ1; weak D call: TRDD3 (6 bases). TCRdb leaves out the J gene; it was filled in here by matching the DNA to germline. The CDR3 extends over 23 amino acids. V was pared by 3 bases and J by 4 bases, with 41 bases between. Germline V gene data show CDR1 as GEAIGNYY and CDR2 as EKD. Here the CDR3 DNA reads TGTGCCTGTGACCCCGTAAAAGGACCATTCCCGCGTACTGGGCAGAAGGAGGTCGATAAACTCATCTTT. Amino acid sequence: CACDPVKGPFPRTGQKEVDKLIF.

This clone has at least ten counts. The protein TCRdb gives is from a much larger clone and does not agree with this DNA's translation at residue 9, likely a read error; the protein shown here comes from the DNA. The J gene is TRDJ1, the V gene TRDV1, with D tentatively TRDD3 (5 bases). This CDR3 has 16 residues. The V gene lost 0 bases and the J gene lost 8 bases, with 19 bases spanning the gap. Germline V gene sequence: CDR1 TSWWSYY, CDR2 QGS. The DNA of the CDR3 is TGTGCTCTTGGGGAACTTCGGACCTTGGGGAGTACAAAACTCATCTTT. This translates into CALGELRTLGSTKLIF.

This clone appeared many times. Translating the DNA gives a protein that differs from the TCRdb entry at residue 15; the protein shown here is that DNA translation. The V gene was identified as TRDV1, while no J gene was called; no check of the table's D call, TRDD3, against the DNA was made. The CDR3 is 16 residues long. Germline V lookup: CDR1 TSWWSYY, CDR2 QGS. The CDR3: CALGELRGPPAYKLTF. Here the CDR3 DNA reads TGTGCTCTTGGGGAACTCCGGGGCCCGCCGGCCTATAAACTCACCTTT.

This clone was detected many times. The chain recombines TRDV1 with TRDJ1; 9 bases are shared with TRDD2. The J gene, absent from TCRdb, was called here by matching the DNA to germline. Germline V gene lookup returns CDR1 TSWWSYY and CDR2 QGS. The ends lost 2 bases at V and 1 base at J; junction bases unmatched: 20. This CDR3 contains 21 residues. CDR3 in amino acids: CALGEFPSYWVLKFTTDKLIF. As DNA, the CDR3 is TGTGCTCTTGGGGAATTCCCTTCCTACTGGGTACTGAAATTTACCACCGATAAACTCATCTTT.